The 24 T cell receptor beta chains listed next were all sequenced from one sample in a study of blood T cell repertoires in COVID-19. Libraries were prepared by immunoSEQ multiplex PCR; TCRdb keeps only in-frame clonotypes and omits some of them. The sample lists some 170,000 clones; 70% to 90% were seen once. Sequencing was done on a sample of peripheral blood. The source of these receptors is a human donor in a cohort sampled during active COVID-19.

This clone has only a few counts. V and J are TRBV3-1 (or the pseudogene TRBV3-2) and TRBJ2-5, with 12 bases matching TRBD1. Looked up from germline, CDR1 is LGHDT and CDR2 is YNNKEL (reference sequence). With V trimmed by 3 bases and J by 4 bases, 6 bases remained unmatched. The CDR3 runs 16 residues. The CDR3 nucleotides read TGTGCCAGCAGCCAGGGGACAGGGGGCTTCTCAGAGACCCAGTACTTC. Translated, it gives CASSQGTGGFSETQYF.

The V gene is TRBV9, the J gene TRBJ2-3, with 7 bases aligning to TRBD2. V dropped 4 bases and J dropped 2; count of bases not matched to a gene: 16. The CDR3 consists of 18 residues. Germline CDR1 reads SGDLS; CDR2 reads YYNGEE. Here the CDR3 DNA reads TGTGCCAGCAGCCCAGCCGAGAGGGCGGGAGAGATCACAGATACGCAGTATTTT. Translated, it gives CASSPAERAGEITDTQYF.

This clone was seen only once. The chain uses TRBV10-2 and TRBJ2-1; TRBD2 aligns across 9 bases. CDR3 length equals 16 residues. Germline V CDR1 and CDR2: WSHSY, SAAADI. Trimming at V came to 3 bases and at J to 9 bases, leaving 12 bases not matched to a gene. The CDR3 bases are TGCGCCAGCAGTGAAGGGGGCGGGAGGGCCGTGAGTGAGCAGTTCTTC. This codes for CASSEGGGRAVSEQFF.

At least ten counts were recorded for this clone. Other DNA sequences in this specimen translate into the identical CDR3. This chain uses TRBV28 with TRBJ1-1; 7 positions agree with TRBD1. Germline-derived CDR1 and CDR2 are MDHEN and SYDVKM. CDR3 length equals 14 residues. Unmatched junction bases numbered 6, after V lost 5 bases and J lost 3 bases. This CDR3 reads CASSPITGDTEAFF. The DNA of the CDR3 is TGTGCCAGCAGTCCCATAACAGGGGACACTGAAGCTTTCTTT. The whole variable domain, remainder taken from reference TRBV28 and TRBJ1-1, is DVKVTQSSRYLVKRTGEKVFLECVQDMDHENMFWYRQDPGLGLRLIYFSYDVKMKEKGDIPEGYSVSREKKERFSLILESASTNQTSMYLCASSPITGDTEAFFGQGTRLTVV.

The chain couples TRBV5-1 to TRBJ2-7; TRBD2 might be the D (6 bases). This CDR3 has 18 residues. Trimming shortened V by 1 base and J by 1 base, and 21 bases separated the two germline ends. Germline V gives CDR1 SGHRS, CDR2 YFSETQ. This CDR3 reads CASSLSAGGSVSSYEQYF. DNA for the CDR3: TGCGCCAGCAGCTTGTCAGCGGGTGGCTCAGTTAGTTCCTACGAGCAGTACTTC.

The chain has TRBV29-1 and TRBJ1-1, with D tentatively TRBD1 (6 bases). The CDR3 loop spans 11 amino acids. The V and J ends lost 6 bases and 5 bases respectively, with 10 bases between them. Germline V lookup: CDR1 SQVTM, CDR2 ANQGSEA. DNA of the CDR3: TGCAGCGTACAGGGACGGACTGAAGCTTTCTTT. This translates into CSVQGRTEAFF. The complete variable domain, with remaining parts taken from reference TRBV29-1 and TRBJ1-1, reads SAVISQKPSRDICQRGTSLTIQCQVDSQVTMMFWYRQQPGQSLTLIATANQGSEATYESGFVIDKFPISRPNLTFSTLTVSNMSPEDSSIYLCSVQGRTEAFFGQGTRLTVV.

This clone came up a few times. The chain has TRBV7-2 and TRBJ1-6, with D unresolved. With 5 bases removed from V and 6 bases from J, the gap between germline ends came to 11 bases. Per germline, CDR1 SGHTA and CDR2 FQGNSA. The length of the CDR3 is 14 residues. The CDR3 region is CASSPLQINSPLHF. For the CDR3, the DNA is TGTGCCAGCAGCCCTCTTCAGATTAATTCACCCCTCCACTTT.

V gene TRBV5-6 combines with J gene TRBJ2-7, with 8 bases that match TRBD1. The CDR3 extends over 14 amino acids. After removal of 2 bases from V and 6 bases from J, the junction contained 7 bases not matched to a gene. CDR1 and CDR2 from the germline V gene are SGHDT and YYEEEE. The CDR3, as DNA: TGTGCCAGCAGCTTCCGGGACAGGTGGGGCGAGCAGTACTTC. Amino acids: CASSFRDRWGEQYF.

The V call is TRBV18, the J call TRBJ1-4, with D possibly matching TRBD1 (5 bases). There are 15 residues in the CDR3. V shed 3 bases and J shed 8 bases, with 16 bases lying between them. Germline CDR1 reads KGHSH; CDR2 reads LQKENI. The CDR3 protein is CASSPDSSSYEKLFF. The CDR3 DNA reads as TGTGCCAGCTCACCCGACAGTTCCTCTTACGAAAAACTGTTTTTT.

The chain has TRBV4-3 and TRBJ1-3; 7 bases line up with TRBD1. The CDR3 extends over 15 amino acids. CDR1 and CDR2 from the germline V gene are LGHNA and YSLEER. J was trimmed by 7 bases and V by 2 bases; bases with no gene match: 8. CDR3 protein: CASSQTDRDRNTIYF. In DNA, the CDR3 is TGCGCCAGCAGCCAAACCGACAGGGATCGTAACACCATATATTTT.

This sequence joins TRBV30 and TRBJ2-5; 10 nucleotides line up with TRBD1. V dropped 2 bases and J dropped 5; count of bases not matched to a gene: 8. Germline V lookup: CDR1 GTSNPN, CDR2 SVGIG (reference sequence). The CDR3 consists of 15 residues. The CDR3 nucleotides read TGTGCCTGGAGTCTGGGACAGGGGAATTGGGAGACCCAGTACTTC. This sequence encodes CAWSLGQGNWETQYF.

This rearrangement joins TRBV11-2 to TRBJ2-3; 7 bases are shared with TRBD2. V dropped 6 bases and J dropped 2; count of bases not matched to a gene: 11. Per the germline V gene, CDR1 is SGHAT and CDR2 is FQNNGV. There are 16 residues in the CDR3. The CDR3 reads CASRKSGRGTTDTQYF. CDR3 sequence (DNA): TGTGCCAGCAGGAAATCTGGGCGGGGGACCACAGATACGCAGTATTTT.

V gene TRBV4-3 combines with J gene TRBJ2-7; D possibly corresponds to TRBD1 (6 bases). Trimming left V 1 base short and J 0 bases short, with 16 bases between. The germline V gene has CDR1 LGHNA and CDR2 YSLEER. This CDR3 is built from 17 residues. In DNA form, the CDR3 reads TGCGCCAGCAGCCAAGTTCGGGAAGGGACACCCTCCTACGAGCAGTACTTC. Amino acid sequence: CASSQVREGTPSYEQYF.

This chain joins TRBV19 and TRBJ1-1, with 12 positions matching TRBD1. V shed 5 bases and J 6 bases; nucleotides not matched to a gene: 7. This CDR3 spans 15 amino acids. Germline V lookup: CDR1 LNHDA, CDR2 SQIVND (reference sequence). The CDR3 nucleotides are TGTGCCAGTAGTGGGACAGGGGGCCTGGGAGCTGAAGCTTTCTTT. Amino acids: CASSGTGGLGAEAFF.

V and J are TRBV5-1 and TRBJ1-2; D not certain. V gave up 2 bases and J gave up 0 bases, with 14 bases separating them. The CDR3 contains 16 residues. The germline CDR1 and CDR2 sequences are SGHRS and YFSETQ. CDR3 in amino acids: CASSFGLGSANYGYTF. As DNA, the CDR3 is TGCGCCAGCAGCTTTGGCCTAGGCTCTGCTAACTATGGCTACACCTTC.

The chain uses TRBV6-5 and TRBJ1-1, with D possibly matching TRBD1 (6 bases). Trimming took 0 bases from V and 7 from J, leaving 6 bases between them. CDR1 MNHEY and CDR2 SVGAGI come from the germline V gene. The CDR3 loop spans 12 amino acids. The CDR3 sequence is CASSYSTGEAFF. CDR3 nucleotides: TGTGCCAGCAGTTACTCGACAGGTGAAGCTTTCTTT.

The rearrangement links TRBV4-3 to TRBJ2-6; 8 bases map to TRBD1. The germline V gene has CDR1 LGHNA and CDR2 YSLEER. The CDR3 spans 19 residues. With V trimmed by 0 bases and J by 2 bases, 9 bases remained unmatched. In DNA, the CDR3 is TGCGCCAGCAGCCAAGATGATCAAGACAGGGGTACTGGGGCCAACGTCCTGACTTTC. Translation gives CASSQDDQDRGTGANVLTF.

The V gene is TRBV4-3, the J gene TRBJ1-5; D unresolved. The V gene lost 3 bases and the J gene lost 7 bases, with 13 bases spanning the gap. CDR3 length equals 14 residues. Germline lookup yields CDR1 LGHNA and CDR2 YSLEER. Written as DNA, the CDR3 is TGCGCCAGCAGCCATTCTTTGGCGGGCCAGCCCCAGCATTTT. Translating gives CASSHSLAGQPQHF.

This chain connects TRBV28 to TRBJ1-6; no reliable D call. The CDR3 length is 14 residues. CDR1 is MDHEN and CDR2 is SYDVKM in the germline V gene. V lost 7 bases to trimming and J lost 5 bases, with 12 bases between them. The CDR3: CASINSLNNSPLHF. CDR3 DNA sequence: TGTGCCAGCATTAACAGCTTGAATAATTCACCCCTCCACTTT.

The gene calls are TRBV28 and TRBJ1-5; D gene uncertain. Between the trimmed V and J ends, which lost 3 bases and 5 bases, there was a span of 8 bases. The CDR3 is 13 amino acids. CDR1 is MDHEN, CDR2 SYDVKM, per germline. The CDR3 sequence: CASSFGPYQPQHF. The CDR3 region has the DNA TGTGCCAGCAGTTTTGGCCCCTATCAGCCCCAGCATTTT.

The chain joins TRBV5-4 to TRBJ1-5; tentatively, D is TRBD1 (6 bases). Germline V gene lookup returns CDR1 SGHNT and CDR2 YYREEE (reference sequence). The CDR3 runs to 16 residues. Trimming removed 0 bases from V and 1 base from J, with 11 bases in between. CDR3 bases: TGTGCCAGCAGCTTGGATGGGGGCGTGAGCAATCAGCCCCAGCATTTT. It translates to CASSLDGGVSNQPQHF.

The chain combines TRBV7-2 with TRBJ1-1; 7 positions match TRBD1. CDR3 length: 15 amino acids. Per the germline V gene, CDR1 is SGHTA and CDR2 is FQGNSA. Trimming cost V 1 base and J 7 bases; bases outside gene matches: 9. CDR3 sequence reads: CASSLGLTGSSEAFF. CDR3 bases: TGTGCCAGCAGCTTAGGCCTGACAGGGTCTAGTGAAGCTTTCTTT.

This clone was detected only a few times. The chain carries TRBV10-3 and TRBJ2-1; 9 bases fit TRBD2. Germline-derived CDR1 and CDR2 are ENHRY and SYGVKD. V trimming: 0 bases; J trimming: 4 bases; junction bases outside the gene matches: 7. This CDR3 is 17 amino acids long. DNA for the CDR3: TGTGCCATCAGTGAGTCGATCGCTAGCGGGGATTACAATGAGCAGTTCTTC. Encoded protein: CAISESIASGDYNEQFF.

This clone was counted a single time. The CDR3 DNA is TGTGCCACGACTGCAGGACATCTGGGCTACACCTTC. This translates into CATTAGHLGYTF. The rearrangement links TRBV7-9 to TRBJ1-2; D might be TRBD1 (5 bases). The CDR3 is 12 amino acids. In germline, CDR1 is SEHNR, CDR2 FQNEAQ (reference sequence). Trimming pared 10 bases from V and 8 bases from J, leaving 17 bases between. The whole variable domain, filled in from reference TRBV7-9 and TRBJ1-2, reads DTGVSQNPRHKITKRGQNVTFRCDPISEHNRLYWYRQTLGQGPEFLTYFQNEAQLEKSRLLSDRFSAERPKGSFSTLEIQRTEQGDSAMYLCATTAGHLGYTFGSGTRLTVV.